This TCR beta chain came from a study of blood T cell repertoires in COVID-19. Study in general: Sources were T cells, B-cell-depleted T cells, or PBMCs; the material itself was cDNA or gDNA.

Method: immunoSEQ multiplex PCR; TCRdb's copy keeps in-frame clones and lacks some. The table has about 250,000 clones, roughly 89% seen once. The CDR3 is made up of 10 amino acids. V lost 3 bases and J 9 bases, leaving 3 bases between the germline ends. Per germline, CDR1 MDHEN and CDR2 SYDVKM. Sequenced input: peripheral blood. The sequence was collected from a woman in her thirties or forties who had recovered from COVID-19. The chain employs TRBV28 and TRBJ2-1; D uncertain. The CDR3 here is CASSFGEQFF. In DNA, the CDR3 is TGTGCCAGCAGTTTCGGTGAGCAGTTCTTC.